These 25 T cell receptor beta chains came from one sample sequenced in a study of blood T cell repertoires in COVID-19. The assay was immunoSEQ multiplex PCR, and TCRdb's table has in-frame clones only and misses some. Seen here are 80,000 to 90,000 clones, roughly three quarters observed once, and the top ten hold around 10%. The source material was peripheral blood. The receptors come from a man aged 70-80 years with acute or convalescent COVID-19.

The chain carries TRBV29-1 and TRBJ1-5, with D maybe TRBD1 (5 bases). The V and J ends lost 6 bases and 4 bases respectively, with 13 bases between them. Germline loops: CDR1 SQVTM, CDR2 ANQGSEA. The CDR3 extends over 13 amino acids. CDR3 loop: CSVGGVGNQPQHF. The DNA of the CDR3 is TGCAGCGTCGGAGGGGTAGGGAATCAGCCCCAGCATTTT.

A note on this clone: The sample has other DNA sequences that encode this CDR3 too. The genes are TRBV28 and TRBJ1-5; D call uncertain. This CDR3 is 13 amino acids long. Trimming took off 3 bases at V and 0 bases at J, with 3 bases between the two ends. The germline V gene has CDR1 MDHEN and CDR2 SYDVKM. Here the CDR3 DNA reads TGTGCCAGCAGTTTTAGTAGCAATCAGCCCCAGCATTTT. Translating gives CASSFSSNQPQHF.

This clone was seen a few times. The chain carries TRBV29-1 and TRBJ2-2; TRBD1 aligns across 7 bases. After removal of 5 bases from V and 0 bases from J, the junction contained 6 bases not matched to a gene. The CDR3 has 15 amino acids. In germline, CDR1 is SQVTM, CDR2 ANQGSEA. CDR3: CSVTSGQANTGELFF. DNA of the CDR3: TGCAGCGTTACTTCTGGACAGGCGAACACCGGGGAGCTGTTTTTT.

The V call is TRBV21-1, the J call TRBJ2-6; TRBD2, as called in the table, went unchecked against the DNA. TRBV21-1 is an annotated pseudogene. The CDR3 loop spans 15 amino acids. In DNA, the CDR3 is TGTGCCAGCAGCCCGCACGGTGTAGGGGCCAACGTCCTGACTTTC. It encodes CASSPHGVGANVLTF.

The chain is built from TRBV12-3 or TRBV12-4 and TRBJ1-1; D uncertain. The CDR3 spans 13 residues. V was clipped by 2 bases and J by 3 bases, with 7 bases between them. Written as DNA, the CDR3 is TGTGCCAGCAGTTTATTAAGAGACACTGAAGCTTTCTTT. It yields the protein CASSLLRDTEAFF.

This clone was seen a few times. The J gene is TRBJ2-3, the V gene TRBV6-6; 7 nucleotides align to TRBD2. The germline CDR1 and CDR2 sequences are MNHNY and SVGAGI (reference sequence). Losses at the gene ends were 7 bases for V and 0 bases for J; bases not matched to a gene: 7. This CDR3 is built from 15 residues. CDR3 coding DNA: TGTGCCAGCAATCGGGAGCGGGGAAGCACAGATACGCAGTATTTT. Protein product: CASNRERGSTDTQYF.

J is TRBJ2-1 and V is TRBV10-3, with 7 positions matching TRBD1. V was pared by 4 bases and J by 10 bases, with 10 bases of the junction left unmatched. Germline CDR1 is ENHRY and CDR2 is SYGVKD. CDR3 size: 14 residues. The CDR3 is CAISATGAKWEQFF. CDR3 nucleotide sequence: TGTGCCATCAGTGCAACAGGGGCGAAGTGGGAGCAGTTCTTC.

The chain's CDR3 is CASSHAPSLDTGELFF. CDR3 DNA: TGTGCCAGCAGCCACGCCCCCAGTCTGGACACCGGGGAGCTGTTTTTT. This chain uses TRBV7-2 with TRBJ2-2; no definite D call. Germline CDR1 SGHTA, CDR2 FQGNSA. Trimming cost V 5 bases and J 3 bases, with 16 bases left between them. This CDR3 has 16 residues.

The genes are TRBV19 and TRBJ1-6, with D perhaps TRBD1 (6 bases). Germline CDR1 LNHDA, CDR2 SQIVND (reference sequence). This CDR3 region has 14 residues. The V end lost 1 base, the J end lost 5 bases, and 6 bases lay between the germline ends. The CDR3 loop reads CASSIGGHNSPLHF. For the CDR3, the DNA is TGTGCCAGTAGTATAGGGGGGCATAATTCACCCCTCCACTTT.

In this sample, this clone turned up a few times. The CDR3 loop is CASSHPTGMGNHQAFF. The CDR3, as DNA: TGTGCCAGCAGCCATCCGACAGGGATGGGGAACCACCAAGCTTTCTTT. The rearrangement links TRBV4-2 to TRBJ1-1; TRBD1 agrees at 7 bases. The V and J ends lost 3 bases and 9 bases, in that order; junction bases with no gene match: 16. Germline lookup yields CDR1 LGHNA and CDR2 YNFKEQ. This CDR3 has 16 amino acids.

This chain joins TRBV29-1 and TRBJ2-2, with D possibly being TRBD2 (6 bases). The CDR3 covers 14 residues. V was shortened by 4 bases and J by 1 base, with 10 bases between the two germline ends. CDR1 and CDR2 (germline): SQVTM, ANQGSEA. CDR3 bases: TGCAGCGTTGCCCCCGGGGGGAACACCGGGGAGCTGTTTTTT. It specifies CSVAPGGNTGELFF.

This chain uses TRBV7-3 with TRBJ2-3, with 12 bases fitting TRBD2. Trimming removed 5 bases from V and 6 bases from J; junction bases left unmatched: 9. Per the germline V gene, CDR1 is SGHTA and CDR2 is FQGTGA. The CDR3 contains 16 residues. The CDR3 spells CASSVTSGGTPDTQYF. The CDR3, as DNA: TGTGCCAGCAGCGTGACTAGCGGGGGAACGCCTGATACGCAGTATTTT. The whole variable domain, remainder taken from reference TRBV7-3 and TRBJ2-3, is GAGVSQTPSNKVTEKGKYVELRCDPISGHTALYWYRQSLGQGPEFLIYFQGTGAADDSGLPNDRFFAVRPEGSVSTLKIQRTERGDSAVYLCASSVTSGGTPDTQYFGPGTRLTVL.

The rearrangement links TRBV14 to TRBJ1-1; possible D gene TRBD1, 6 bases. Between the trimmed V and J ends, which lost 4 bases and 2 bases, there was a span of 14 bases. The germline CDR1 and CDR2 sequences are SGHDN and FVKESK. CDR3 length: 15 amino acids. The CDR3 here is CASSRGLGSNTEAFF. In DNA, the CDR3 is TGTGCCAGCAGCCGGGGGCTGGGGTCCAACACTGAAGCTTTCTTT.

V and J are TRBV6-5 and TRBJ2-1, with 9 bases that match TRBD2. The trim removed 4 bases at V and 7 bases at J, leaving 5 bases unmatched. CDR3 size: 14 residues. Germline loops: CDR1 MNHEY, CDR2 SVGAGI. The CDR3 here is CASSSSGARNEQFF. For the CDR3, the DNA is TGTGCCAGCAGTTCTAGCGGGGCTAGAAATGAGCAGTTCTTC.

CDR3 loop: CASSLAPSSGNTIYF. In DNA, the CDR3 is TGTGCCAGCAGCCTGGCCCCGAGCTCTGGAAACACCATATATTTT. This sequence joins TRBV5-6 and TRBJ1-3; D unclear. This CDR3 is 15 amino acids long. Germline V gene data show CDR1 as SGHDT and CDR2 as YYEEEE. Trimming took off 4 bases at V and 0 bases at J, with 11 bases between the two ends.

In this sample, this clone turned up a few times. The chain links TRBV18 to TRBJ1-3; no definite D call. Trimming took 3 bases from V and 0 from J, leaving 9 bases between them. Germline CDR1 is KGHSH and CDR2 is LQKENI. The CDR3 has 15 residues. CDR3 nucleotide sequence: TGTGCCAGCTCACCCGACTCAAGCTCTGGAAACACCATATATTTT. Its protein product is CASSPDSSSGNTIYF.

The J gene is TRBJ2-7, the V gene TRBV2; 10 positions match TRBD1. The CDR3 has 13 amino acids. The germline CDR1 and CDR2 sequences are SNHLY and FYNNEI. The V segment lost 4 bases and the J segment 9 bases; nucleotides outside the gene matches: 6. This CDR3 reads CASSVEDRGGQYV. The CDR3 DNA follows: TGTGCCAGCAGTGTGGAGGACAGGGGGGGGCAGTACGTC.

This chain uses TRBV5-6 with TRBJ1-1, with D hard to call. Germline loops: CDR1 SGHDT, CDR2 YYEEEE. The CDR3 sequence is 15 residues long. V lost 4 bases and J 5 bases, leaving 18 bases between the germline ends. The CDR3 sequence is CASSHLGREITEAFF. Here the CDR3 DNA reads TGTGCCAGCAGCCACCTCGGGAGGGAGATAACTGAAGCTTTCTTT. Full variable domain (remainder filled in from reference TRBV5-6 and TRBJ1-1): DAGVTQSPTHLIKTRGQQVTLRCSPKSGHDTVSWYQQALGQGPQFIFQYYEEEERQRGNFPDRFSGHQFPNYSSELNVNALLLGDSALYLCASSHLGREITEAFFGQGTRLTVV.

The chain is built from TRBV10-3 and TRBJ1-2; TRBD1 matches 9 bases. Germline V gives CDR1 ENHRY, CDR2 SYGVKD. The CDR3 length is 14 residues. V lost 5 bases, J lost 3 bases, and 4 bases stayed unmatched. The CDR3 DNA is TGTGCCATCAGTACAGGGGGCGCCGACTATGGCTACACCTTC. Its protein is CAISTGGADYGYTF.

The gene calls are TRBV2 and TRBJ1-1; the match to TRBD1 covers 9 bases. Looked up from germline, CDR1 is SNHLY and CDR2 is FYNNEI. The CDR3 totals 14 residues. Unmatched junction bases numbered 6, after V lost 7 bases and J lost 3 bases. The CDR3 region has the DNA TGTGCCAGCAACCCAGACAGGGGGTACACTGAAGCTTTCTTT. Translated, it gives CASNPDRGYTEAFF.

The chain carries TRBV7-9 and TRBJ2-2; 8 bases are a match to TRBD2. With V trimmed by 4 bases and J by 1 base, 11 bases remained unmatched. The CDR3 consists of 18 residues. Germline CDR1 SEHNR, CDR2 FQNEAQ (reference sequence). DNA of the CDR3: TGTGCCAGCAGCTCCCCCGCTGGGGCGGGGGGGAACACCGGGGAGCTGTTTTTT. This sequence encodes CASSSPAGAGGNTGELFF.

The chain employs TRBV5-4 and TRBJ2-1; D possibly corresponds to TRBD2 (6 bases). The V gene lost 4 bases and the J gene lost 9 bases, with 20 bases spanning the gap. The CDR3 runs 15 residues. Germline V CDR1 and CDR2: SGHNT, YYREEE (reference sequence). CDR3 sequence: CASSTGTRVGGEQFF. CDR3 nucleotides: TGTGCCAGCAGCACCGGGACCCGCGTGGGGGGTGAGCAGTTCTTC.

The V and J genes are TRBV7-9 and TRBJ2-1; perhaps TRBD1 as D (6 bases). Germline assignment: CDR1 SEHNR and CDR2 FQNEAQ (reference sequence). V lost 6 bases, J lost 1 base, and 16 bases lay in between. The CDR3 covers 16 residues. CDR3 loop: CASSLDRFVSYNEQFF. CDR3 coding DNA: TGTGCCAGCAGTCTCGACAGGTTTGTATCCTACAATGAGCAGTTCTTC.

V usage is TRBV18 and J usage is TRBJ1-5; D uncertain. Germline CDR1 is KGHSH and CDR2 is LQKENI. This CDR3 spans 16 amino acids. V was cut by 2 bases and J by 0 bases, with 11 bases left in between. CDR3 sequence (DNA): TGTGCCAGCTCACCAACGGCAGACTTTAGCAATCAGCCCCAGCATTTT. Translation gives CASSPTADFSNQPQHF.

This clone came up a few times. This chain links TRBV2 with TRBJ2-1; D gene ambiguous. CDR1 is SNHLY, CDR2 FYNNEI, per germline. V dropped 0 bases and J dropped 5 bases, with 11 bases sitting between them. The CDR3 has 15 residues. The CDR3 DNA sequence: TGTGCCAGCAGTGAAGCGCATGGGCAGGACAATGAGCAGTTCTTC. This sequence encodes CASSEAHGQDNEQFF.